Listed below are T cell receptor beta chains from one sample, sequenced in a study of shared clonotypes between healthy human individuals. Generated by immunoSEQ multiplex PCR, the TCRdb table keeps only in-frame clones and is missing some. The table lists millions of clones, 85% to 95% of them singletons, with approximately 0.4% in the top ten. Sequencing was carried out using naive CD4+ T cells from PBMCs. These receptors all come from a man aged 18-30 years in good health. Some clones in this sample may be carry-over from other donors' samples. The CDR3 runs from the conserved cysteine through the conserved F or W. D genes are given only for firm matches. Rows may omit the clone size; those that give it use once, few, many or a size class.

.,TRBJ2-1,TRBV7-7,.,CASSLVGTYNEQFF,TGTGCCAGCAGCTTAGTTGGAACCTACAATGAGCAGTTCTTC
.,TRBJ2-1,TRBV4-1,.,CASSQEGPVGVSYNEQFF,TGCGCCAGCAGCCAAGAGGGTCCTGTCGGGGTCTCCTACAATGAGCAGTTCTTC
.,TRBJ1-2,TRBV2,.,CASSEAAAGYGYTF,TGTGCCAGCAGTGAAGCTGCGGCCGGCTATGGCTACACCTTC
.,TRBJ1-5,TRBV7-2,.,CASSPRSGARNQPQHF,TGTGCCAGCAGCCCTCGTTCGGGGGCGCGCAATCAGCCCCAGCATTTT
.,TRBJ1-1,TRBV6-5,TRBD1,CASSLDRGVDTEAFF,TGTGCCAGCAGTCTCGACAGGGGTGTGGACACTGAAGCTTTCTTT
.,TRBJ1-5,TRBV28,.,CASSLSAGLGQPQHF,TGTGCCAGCAGTTTATCGGCGGGACTTGGTCAGCCCCAGCATTTT
.,TRBJ2-2,TRBV11-1,TRBD1,CASSLASGTGWTGELFF,TGTGCCAGCAGCTTAGCCTCCGGGACAGGGTGGACCGGGGAGCTGTTTTTT
.,TRBJ2-1,TRBV7-3,.,CASSLLGGSYNEQFF,TGTGCCAGCAGCCTACTCGGGGGATCCTACAATGAGCAGTTCTTC
.,TRBJ1-4,TRBV30,.,CAWSVQSGKNEKLFF,TGTGCCTGGAGTGTTCAGTCAGGGAAGAATGAAAAACTGTTTTTT
once,TRBJ1-5,TRBV5-1,.,CASSLEAFSPGQPQHF,TGCGCCAGCAGCTTGGAGGCCTTTAGTCCGGGTCAGCCCCAGCATTTT
.,TRBJ1-2,TRBV28,.,CASRSRRYGYTF,TGTGCCAGCAGAAGCAGGAGGTATGGCTACACCTTC
once,TRBJ2-2,TRBV27,.,CASSILRATNTGELFF,TGTGCCAGCAGTATACTCCGGGCTACTAACACCGGGGAGCTGTTTTTT
few,TRBJ2-7,TRBV4-1,.,CASSRKFGTYEQYF,TGCGCCAGCAGCCGCAAATTCGGAACCTACGAGCAGTACTTC
.,TRBJ2-2,TRBV15,.,CATTWDPTGELFF,TGTGCCACCACCTGGGACCCCACCGGGGAGCTGTTTTTT
.,TRBJ2-7,TRBV7-6,TRBD1,CASSPGQGTSYEQYF,TGTGCCAGCAGCCCAGGACAGGGAACCTCCTACGAGCAGTACTTC
.,TRBJ2-1,TRBV18,.,CASSPRQGVGNEQFF,TGTGCCAGCTCACCACGGCAGGGAGTTGGAAATGAGCAGTTCTTC
.,TRBJ2-1,TRBV19,.,CASSTTDTYNEQFF,TGTGCCAGTAGTACCACAGATACCTACAATGAGCAGTTCTTC
.,TRBJ1-5,TRBV30,.,CAWSVVGGSQPQHF,TGTGCCTGGAGTGTGGTGGGGGGCAGCCAGCCCCAGCATTTT
.,TRBJ2-5,TRBV28,.,CASEQHAQETQYF,TGTGCCAGTGAACAGCATGCCCAAGAGACCCAGTACTTC
few,TRBJ1-1,TRBV5-4,.,CASSLMTVKNTEAFF,TGTGCCAGCAGCTTGATGACAGTCAAGAACACTGAAGCTTTCTTT
.,TRBJ2-1,TRBV2,.,CASSGVGGSSYNEQFF,TGTGCCAGCAGTGGGGTAGGCGGAAGCTCCTACAATGAGCAGTTCTTC
once,TRBJ2-1,TRBV28,.,CASNKGGTYNEQFF,TGTGCCAGCAACAAGGGGGGCACCTACAATGAGCAGTTCTTC
.,TRBJ1-2,TRBV28,TRBD1,CASTIDRGLRGNYGYTF,TGTGCCAGCACTATTGACAGGGGGCTTAGAGGGAACTATGGCTACACCTTC
.,TRBJ1-5,TRBV9,.,CASSISGEGNQPQHF,TGTGCCAGCAGCATCTCCGGCGAGGGCAATCAGCCCCAGCATTTT
.,TRBJ1-2,TRBV5-6,.,CASSLVQLRSGYTF,TGTGCCAGCAGCTTGGTACAATTGCGGTCAGGCTACACCTTC
.,TRBJ2-1,TRBV6-5,TRBD2,CASSYSPSGEYSEQFF,TGTGCCAGCAGTTACTCGCCTAGCGGGGAGTACAGTGAGCAGTTCTTC
.,TRBJ2-6,TRBV7-9,.,CASSPSLGRGANVLTF,TGTGCCAGCAGCCCATCTTTGGGGAGGGGGGCCAACGTCCTGACTTTC
.,TRBJ1-5,TRBV11-2,.,CASSLVGSNQPQHF,TGTGCCAGCAGCTTAGTGGGGAGCAATCAGCCCCAGCATTTT
.,TRBJ2-2,TRBV10-3,.,CAISEINVQSVSTGELFF,TGTGCCATCAGTGAGATCAATGTCCAGAGCGTAAGCACCGGGGAGCTGTTTTTT
.,TRBJ2-7,TRBV12-1,.,CASSVQGSPYEQYF,TGTGCCAGCAGTGTTCAGGGGTCACCCTACGAGCAGTACTTC
once,TRBJ2-7,TRBV7-2,TRBD2,CASSSGLAGVYEQYF,TGTGCCAGCAGCTCCGGACTAGCGGGAGTCTACGAGCAGTACTTC
.,TRBJ1-5,TRBV6-6,.,CASSYLGLLGQPQHF,TGTGCCAGCAGTTATTTGGGACTCCTGGGGCAGCCCCAGCATTTT
once,TRBJ2-1,TRBV11-2,.,CASSLDHFNEQFF,TGTGCCAGCAGCTTAGATCATTTCAATGAGCAGTTCTTC
.,TRBJ2-2,TRBV6-5,.,CASSERNAGGELFF,TGTGCCAGCAGTGAGCGCAACGCCGGCGGGGAGCTGTTTTTT
.,TRBJ1-1,TRBV7-2,TRBD1,CASRSSMGDRLYRTEAFF,TGTGCCAGCAGGTCCAGTATGGGGGACAGGTTATACCGTACTGAAGCTTTCTTT
.,TRBJ2-1,TRBV7-8,TRBD2,CASSLTTSGRKYEQFF,TGTGCCAGCAGCTTAACGACTAGCGGGAGGAAGTATGAGCAGTTCTTC
.,TRBJ1-1,TRBV2,.,CASSGQAGTEAFF,TGTGCCAGCAGTGGGCAGGCGGGGACTGAAGCTTTCTTT
.,TRBJ2-2,TRBV6-6,.,CASSPTIVGELFF,TGTGCCAGCAGCCCGACTATAGTCGGGGAGCTGTTTTTT
.,TRBJ1-2,TRBV28,TRBD1,CASLGGGQTYYGYTF,TGTGCCAGCTTGGGCGGGGGACAGACCTACTATGGCTACACCTTC
once,TRBJ2-3,TRBV28,TRBD1,CASSLTGTGTDTQYF,TGTGCCAGCAGTTTAACCGGGACAGGCACAGATACGCAGTATTTT
.,TRBJ2-3,TRBV5-1,.,CASWDPGSADTQYF,TGCGCCAGCTGGGACCCTGGCTCCGCAGATACGCAGTATTTT
.,TRBJ2-7,TRBV7-3,TRBD2,CASSPGGLAYVYEQYF,TGTGCCAGCAGCCCGGGGGGACTAGCGTACGTCTACGAGCAGTACTTC